One and the same sample provided the 15 T cell receptor beta chains below, sequenced in a study of a mutant IDH1 vaccine in newly diagnosed glioma. Generated by immunoSEQ multiplex PCR, the TCRdb table keeps only in-frame clones and is missing some. The repertoire holds about 50,000 clones, with roughly 83% as singletons. Their specific antigens are unknown. The time point was: week 47, end of study. Vaccinated patients received 300 ug of mutant IDH1 20-mer peptide per dose, with topical imiquimod. The sample in question was PBMCs, obtained from a glioma patient whose treatment included an IDH1 peptide vaccine. The receptors here all came from a woman younger than 45 with glioma. Some clones in this sample may be carry-over from other donors' samples.

V gene TRBV27 combines with J gene TRBJ1-5; TRBD1 matches 9 bases. With V trimmed by 6 bases and J by 0 bases, 6 bases remained unmatched. Germline V gene lookup returns CDR1 MNHEY and CDR2 SMNVEV (reference sequence). The CDR3 length is 16 residues. This CDR3 is CASSSLQGASNQPQHF. The DNA for the CDR3 is TGTGCCAGCAGCTCATTACAGGGGGCTAGCAATCAGCCCCAGCATTTT.

The V gene is TRBV11-3, the J gene TRBJ2-2, with D unresolved. Looked up from germline, CDR1 is SGHNT and CDR2 is YENEEA. The CDR3 length is 16 residues. Deletions cut 5 bases from V and 4 bases from J, with 17 bases between. CDR3 amino acids: CASSPSVGSVTGELFF. CDR3 DNA: TGTGCCAGCAGCCCTAGTGTAGGTTCGGTCACCGGGGAGCTGTTTTTT.

This sequence joins TRBV11-2 and TRBJ2-7, with TRBD1 identical over 10 bases. The CDR3 is made up of 16 amino acids. CDR1 is SGHAT, CDR2 FQNNGV, per germline. Germline trimming cut 1 base from V and 4 bases from J; bases unmatched to any gene: 7. CDR3 in DNA: TGTGCCAGCAGCTTAGGAGGCTGGGACAGGGGTTACGAGCAGTACTTC. Encoded protein: CASSLGGWDRGYEQYF.

The chain uses TRBV7-9 and TRBJ2-1; D remains unclear. In germline, CDR1 is SEHNR, CDR2 FQNEAQ (reference sequence). The CDR3 length is 11 residues. V shed 5 bases and J shed 9 bases, with 8 bases lying between them. CDR3 sequence: CASSLLSEQFF. The CDR3 nucleotides are TGTGCCAGCAGCCTTTTAAGTGAGCAGTTCTTC.

The chain employs TRBV7-9 and TRBJ1-1; possible D gene TRBD1, 5 bases. CDR3 length: 15 residues. V was cut by 5 bases and J by 0 bases, with 13 bases left in between. CDR1 and CDR2 (germline): SEHNR, FQNEAQ (reference sequence). In DNA form, the CDR3 reads TGTGCCAGCAGCCCGCCCCCAGGGTTGAACACTGAAGCTTTCTTT. Amino acids: CASSPPPGLNTEAFF.

Of note for this clone: The same CDR3 can be traced to other DNA sequences in this sample. As DNA, the CDR3 is TGTGCCAGCAGCTTAAGGGAGACCCAGTACTTC. Protein product: CASSLRETQYF. V and J are TRBV5-6 and TRBJ2-5, with no clear D. V was clipped by 2 bases and J by 5 bases, with 4 bases between them. The CDR3 consists of 11 residues. Germline assignment: CDR1 SGHDT and CDR2 YYEEEE. Supplemented by reference TRBV5-6 and TRBJ2-5, the full variable domain reads DAGVTQSPTHLIKTRGQQVTLRCSPKSGHDTVSWYQQALGQGPQFIFQYYEEEERQRGNFPDRFSGHQFPNYSSELNVNALLLGDSALYLCASSLRETQYFGPGTRLLVL.

This clone showed up just once. The J gene is TRBJ2-7, the V gene TRBV5-6; TRBD1 agrees at 7 bases. With 6 bases clipped from V and 1 base from J, the junction kept 7 bases outside the gene matches. This CDR3 spans 14 amino acids. Germline-derived CDR1 and CDR2 are SGHDT and YYEEEE. CDR3 sequence: CASTDRDGSYEQYF. The CDR3 nucleotides read TGTGCCAGCACCGACAGGGACGGTTCCTACGAGCAGTACTTC. The full variable domain, with the rest looked up from reference TRBV5-6 and TRBJ2-7, is DAGVTQSPTHLIKTRGQQVTLRCSPKSGHDTVSWYQQALGQGPQFIFQYYEEEERQRGNFPDRFSGHQFPNYSSELNVNALLLGDSALYLCASTDRDGSYEQYFGPGTRLTVT.

V usage is TRBV5-3 and J usage is TRBJ1-5, with a weak D call TRBD1 (6 bases). Being an ORF, TRBV5-3 has a function that is uncertain. Trimming pared 3 bases from V and 0 bases from J, leaving 28 bases between. The CDR3 contains 21 residues. As DNA, the CDR3 is TGTGCCAGAAGCTCACCCCATTCGACAGGCGGGTGCCAATATAGCAATCAGCCCCAGCATTTT. It encodes CARSSPHSTGGCQYSNQPQHF.

The chain joins TRBV6-1 to TRBJ1-5; D gene ambiguous. CDR3 length: 11 residues. Trimming left V 7 bases short and J 9 bases short, with 10 bases between. Germline CDR1 and CDR2: MNHNS and SASEGT. The CDR3 protein is CASTSGLPQHF. In DNA form, the CDR3 reads TGTGCCAGCACCTCAGGACTGCCCCAGCATTTT.

This sequence joins TRBV5-1 and TRBJ1-2; TRBD1 agrees at 9 bases. The CDR3 loop spans 15 amino acids. V dropped 4 bases and J dropped 6; count of bases not matched to a gene: 10. Germline V gene sequence: CDR1 SGHRS, CDR2 YFSETQ. Written as DNA, the CDR3 is TGCGCCAGCAGCACCCTACAGGGGGCAGAGAATGGCTACACCTTC. Its translation is CASSTLQGAENGYTF.

V usage is TRBV7-9 and J usage is TRBJ1-1; the D is unclear. This CDR3 has 15 residues. CDR1 and CDR2 (germline): SEHNR, FQNEAQ (reference sequence). V lost 7 bases and J 0 bases, leaving 15 bases between the germline ends. This chain's CDR3 is CASTTHGKLNTEAFF. The CDR3 nucleotides are TGTGCCAGCACCACCCATGGGAAACTGAACACTGAAGCTTTCTTT.

The rearrangement links TRBV4-1 to TRBJ1-1; D unresolved. Trimming took 0 bases from V and 0 from J, leaving 8 bases between them. Germline loops: CDR1 MGHRA, CDR2 YSYEKL. CDR3 length equals 15 residues. CDR3 sequence: CASSQDPGMNTEAFF. Here the CDR3 DNA reads TGCGCCAGCAGCCAAGATCCGGGAATGAACACTGAAGCTTTCTTT.

The V gene is TRBV27, the J gene TRBJ2-1; D is ambiguous. V was pared by 5 bases and J by 8 bases, with 22 bases between. CDR3 size: 16 residues. The germline CDR1 and CDR2 sequences are MNHEY and SMNVEV (reference sequence). CDR3 residues: CASSAPQESYIDEQFF. Here the CDR3 DNA reads TGTGCCAGCAGTGCGCCCCAGGAATCCTACATCGATGAGCAGTTCTTC.

The gene calls are TRBV7-8 and TRBJ2-2; no firm D call. Germline values: CDR1 SGHVS, CDR2 FQNEAQ. Trimming stripped 5 bases from V and 9 bases from J, with 13 bases between. This CDR3 is 13 amino acids long. The CDR3, as DNA: TGTGCCAGCAGCCCCCCCGGGCACCGGGAGCTGTTTTTT. It is translated as CASSPPGHRELFF.

The V gene is TRBV7-9, the J gene TRBJ1-1; D unresolved. The CDR3 runs to 12 residues. CDR1 and CDR2 (germline): SEHNR, FQNEAQ (reference sequence). Trimming pared 4 bases from V and 3 bases from J, leaving 6 bases between. The CDR3 DNA is TGTGCCAGCAGCTATATAGACACTGAAGCTTTCTTT. Translating gives CASSYIDTEAFF.